The clone carrying this TCR beta chain was found a few times. What it recognizes is unknown. The sample is drawn from a study of radiation and T cells in renal cell carcinoma. As for treatment: treatment-naive control, cytoreductive nephrectomy. Treatment-naive patients without radiation supplied the control tumors at nephrectomy. Trimming pared 5 bases from V and 4 bases from J, leaving 14 bases between. The CDR3 sequence is 14 residues long. Per germline, CDR1 LNHDA and CDR2 SQIVND (reference sequence). Profiling relied on immunoSEQ multiplex PCR, and the TCRdb table lists in-frame clones only, not all of them. The sample carries over 8,500 clones, approximately 68% recorded once. Study-level findings and limits: Tumor samples were small regions of 0.9 to 1 g. Top 100 clonotypes averaged approximately 50% in irradiated versus about 43% in nephrectomy-only tumors. Dominant CDR3 motifs were more common in irradiated tumors than controls.

The receptor comes from a man in his 60s with renal cell carcinoma. J is TRBJ1-2 and V is TRBV19; TRBD1 is a possible D gene (6 bases). Sequenced here: tumor tissue, sampled from a patient whose treatment was nephrectomy without radiotherapy. CDR3 sequence: CASSAAGGGYGYTF. The DNA for the CDR3 is TGTGCCAGTAGTGCCGCGGGGGGCGGCTATGGCTACACCTTC.